Each of the 20 T cell receptor beta chains below was sequenced from the same sample in a study of shared clonotypes between healthy human individuals. Profiling relied on immunoSEQ multiplex PCR, and the TCRdb table lists in-frame clones only, not all of them. The table shows 2 million to 2.5 million clones, with over 90% occurring only once. Sequencing was performed on naive CD4+ T cells from PBMCs. The subset: CD45RA+ positively selected. The origin of the receptors is a man aged 18 to 29 in good health. Some clones in this sample may be carry-over from other donors' samples.

The chain uses TRBV11-2 and TRBJ2-7; D is unresolved. V was shortened by 5 bases and J by 1 base, with 9 bases between the two germline ends. Germline lookup yields CDR1 SGHAT and CDR2 FQNNGV. The CDR3 spans 13 residues. CDR3 sequence: CASSQVRSYEQYF. Written as DNA, the CDR3 is TGTGCCAGCAGCCAGGTTAGATCCTACGAGCAGTACTTC.

The V and J genes are TRBV28 and TRBJ1-5; D remains ambiguous. CDR1 is MDHEN, CDR2 SYDVKM, per germline. The CDR3 is made up of 16 amino acids. V lost 2 bases to trimming and J lost 4 bases, with 15 bases between them. CDR3 protein: CASSLQDGRLNQPQHF. The CDR3 bases are TGTGCCAGCAGTTTACAGGACGGGCGGCTTAATCAGCCCCAGCATTTT.

The chain uses TRBV5-1 and TRBJ2-2; D uncertain. This CDR3 region has 15 residues. Between the trimmed V and J ends, which lost 4 bases and 0 bases, there was a span of 10 bases. Germline V gene data show CDR1 as SGHRS and CDR2 as YFSETQ. The CDR3 region is CASSIQHANTGELFF. DNA for the CDR3: TGCGCCAGCAGCATACAACACGCGAACACCGGGGAGCTGTTTTTT.

The count of this clone is one. The genes are TRBV27 and TRBJ2-7, with a tentative D call TRBD1 (6 bases). Trimming removed 10 bases at V and 3 bases at J, with 10 bases between. This CDR3 region has 11 residues. Germline loops: CDR1 MNHEY, CDR2 SMNVEV (reference sequence). CDR3 coding DNA: TGTGCCACGAAACAGGGCTACGAGCAGTACTTC. It specifies CATKQGYEQYF.

The chain employs TRBV28 and TRBJ1-3; D unresolved. V lost 3 bases and J 0 bases, leaving 9 bases between the germline ends. Germline V gene data show CDR1 as MDHEN and CDR2 as SYDVKM. There are 15 residues in the CDR3. CDR3 bases: TGTGCCAGCAGTTTTCGGCATAGCTCTGGAAACACCATATATTTT. Residues: CASSFRHSSGNTIYF.

The J gene is TRBJ1-1, the V gene TRBV4-2; D gene uncertain. The CDR3 totals 13 residues. CDR1 is LGHNA, CDR2 YNFKEQ, per germline. Deletions cut 4 bases from V and 0 bases from J, with 6 bases between. In DNA, the CDR3 is TGTGCCAGCAGCCGCAGAGTGAACACTGAAGCTTTCTTT. This encodes CASSRRVNTEAFF.

The rearrangement links TRBV7-8 to TRBJ2-3, with 12 bases lining up with TRBD2. The CDR3 runs 20 residues. The V segment lost 3 bases and the J segment 0 bases; nucleotides outside the gene matches: 13. CDR1 is SGHVS, CDR2 FQNEAQ, per germline. The CDR3 spells CASSLRLAGVGGGSTDTQYF. The CDR3 nucleotides read TGTGCCAGCAGCTTGCGACTAGCGGGAGTCGGTGGGGGTAGCACAGATACGCAGTATTTT.

The gene calls are TRBV5-6 and TRBJ2-7; 11 nucleotides line up with TRBD2. Germline trimming cut 3 bases from V and 2 bases from J; bases unmatched to any gene: 4. The CDR3 contains 15 residues. Germline lookup yields CDR1 SGHDT and CDR2 YYEEEE. The CDR3 DNA reads as TGTGCCAGCAGCTCTAGACTAGCGGGAACCTACGAGCAGTACTTC. This translates into CASSSRLAGTYEQYF.

The chain couples TRBV9 to TRBJ1-2; D gene unclear. The germline V and J ends were trimmed by 4 bases and 5 bases, with 21 bases remaining between them. Germline CDR1 is SGDLS and CDR2 is YYNGEE. CDR3 length: 16 amino acids. The CDR3 coding sequence is TGTGCCAGCAGCCCCCTCGGGCTCTCTTCGGGATATGGCTACACCTTC. It yields the protein CASSPLGLSSGYGYTF.

The chain joins TRBV2 to TRBJ2-2, with D tentatively TRBD1 or TRBD2 (5 bases each). V was shortened by 2 bases and J by 4 bases, with 14 bases between the two germline ends. CDR1 and CDR2 from the germline V gene are SNHLY and FYNNEI. The CDR3 sequence is 16 residues long. This chain's CDR3 is CASSEPGTVVTGELFF. The DNA of the CDR3 is TGTGCCAGCAGTGAACCCGGGACGGTAGTCACCGGGGAGCTGTTTTTT.

To note about this clone: This CDR3 is also generated by other DNA sequences in the sample. The V and J genes are TRBV7-2 and TRBJ1-1; possible D gene TRBD1, 5 bases. V lost 5 bases, J lost 4 bases, and 11 bases lay in between. Germline CDR1 and CDR2: SGHTA and FQGNSA. The CDR3 runs 13 residues. CDR3 loop: CASSLLRGTEAFF. DNA of the CDR3: TGTGCCAGCAGCCTCTTAAGGGGCACTGAAGCTTTCTTT.

This clone was counted a few times. Other DNA sequences in the same sample also yield this CDR3. The chain links TRBV18 to TRBJ1-2, with a possible D match to TRBD1 (5 bases). V lost 6 bases and J lost 4, with 12 bases in between. Germline CDR1 reads KGHSH; CDR2 reads LQKENI. The CDR3 extends over 13 amino acids. The CDR3 spells CASSPDRLYGYTF. CDR3 in DNA: TGTGCCAGCTCTCCCGACAGACTCTATGGCTACACCTTC. The full variable domain, rest sourced from reference TRBV18 and TRBJ1-2, is NAGVMQNPRHLVRRRGQEARLRCSPMKGHSHVYWYRQLPEEGLKFMVYLQKENIIDESGMPKERFSAEFPKEGPSILRIQQVVRGDSAAYFCASSPDRLYGYTFGSGTRLTVV.

V usage is TRBV15 and J usage is TRBJ1-5, with D tentatively TRBD1 (6 bases). Germline V gene data show CDR1 as LNHNV and CDR2 as YYDKDF (reference sequence). The V and J ends lost 1 base and 11 bases respectively, with 15 bases between them. The CDR3 runs 14 residues. The CDR3 protein is CATSRGQAVWAQHF. The CDR3 bases are TGTGCCACCAGCAGAGGACAGGCCGTCTGGGCCCAGCATTTT. Combining the CDR3 with reference TRBV15 and TRBJ1-5 gives the whole variable domain DAMVIQNPRYQVTQFGKPVTLSCSQTLNHNVMYWYQQKSSQAPKLLFHYYDKDFNNEADTPDNFQSRRPNTSFCFLDIRSPGLGDTAMYLCATSRGQAVWAQHFGDGTRLSIL.

A note on this clone: The identical CDR3 is also encoded by other nucleotide sequences in the sample. J is TRBJ1-5 and V is TRBV28; no definite D call. Trimming took 2 bases from V and 6 from J, leaving 5 bases between them. Germline-derived CDR1 and CDR2 are MDHEN and SYDVKM. The CDR3 runs 12 residues. The CDR3 DNA follows: TGTGCCAGCAGTTTAAGCGGTCAGCCCCAGCATTTT. This sequence encodes CASSLSGQPQHF.

The rearrangement uses TRBV6-5 and TRBJ2-5; D not resolved. V was pared by 1 base and J by 4 bases, with 7 bases between. CDR1 MNHEY and CDR2 SVGAGI come from the germline V gene. The CDR3 loop spans 13 amino acids. CDR3 in DNA: TGTGCCAGCAGTTACTTGTTGGGAGAGACCCAGTACTTC. As protein: CASSYLLGETQYF.

V and J are TRBV28 and TRBJ2-7; D call uncertain. The CDR3 totals 13 residues. V lost 8 bases and J 4 bases, leaving 15 bases between the germline ends. Looked up from germline, CDR1 is MDHEN and CDR2 is SYDVKM. CDR3 DNA sequence: TGTGCCAGCCGAACCCCGACGGTTTACGAGCAGTACTTC. It translates to CASRTPTVYEQYF. The entire variable domain, with the rest obtained from reference TRBV28 and TRBJ2-7, is as follows: DVKVTQSSRYLVKRTGEKVFLECVQDMDHENMFWYRQDPGLGLRLIYFSYDVKMKEKGDIPEGYSVSREKKERFSLILESASTNQTSMYLCASRTPTVYEQYFGPGTRLTVT.

A word on this clone: Within the sample, other DNA sequences also encode this same CDR3. The V call is TRBV30, the J call TRBJ1-3; D is undetermined. Trimming removed 3 bases from V and 0 bases from J, with 6 bases in between. Per germline, CDR1 GTSNPN and CDR2 SVGIG (reference sequence). The CDR3 is 13 residues long. The CDR3 region has the DNA TGTGCCTGGAGCCGGGGCTCTGGAAACACCATATATTTT. This translates into CAWSRGSGNTIYF.

The chain combines TRBV10-3 with TRBJ2-2; 9 bases fit TRBD2. With V trimmed by 6 bases and J by 0 bases, 5 bases remained unmatched. The CDR3 runs 16 residues. Germline values: CDR1 ENHRY, CDR2 SYGVKD. CDR3 amino acids: CAIRGSGSSNTGELFF. As DNA, the CDR3 is TGTGCCATCAGGGGTAGCGGGAGTTCGAACACCGGGGAGCTGTTTTTT.

V usage is TRBV6-1 and J usage is TRBJ2-1; D gene unclear. Trimming took off 5 bases at V and 5 bases at J, with 16 bases between the two ends. CDR3 size: 15 residues. Per the germline V gene, CDR1 is MNHNS and CDR2 is SASEGT. The CDR3 protein is CASSPHSPQNNEQFF. As DNA, the CDR3 is TGTGCCAGCAGTCCCCACTCGCCTCAGAACAATGAGCAGTTCTTC.

Only one count was recorded for this clone. The chain employs TRBV11-3 and TRBJ2-1, with 8 bases identical to TRBD2. CDR1 SGHNT and CDR2 YENEEA come from the germline V gene. With 5 bases clipped from V and 10 bases from J, the junction kept 10 bases outside the gene matches. CDR3 length: 14 residues. Here the CDR3 DNA reads TGTGCCAGCAGCCCGGGACTAGATAACGGAGAGCAGTTCTTC. The encoded protein is CASSPGLDNGEQFF.